This entry lists 3 T cell receptor beta chains sequenced from one sample in a study of blood T cell repertoires in COVID-19 (dated by TCRdb to the early 2020s). Receptor libraries were prepared by the immunoSEQ multiplex PCR assay. TCRdb obtained this table from immuneACCESS and retained in-frame rearrangements with V and J assigned. These tables miss some clones; where compared with another copy, unresolved V genes account for less than half of the shortfall, and the remainder is unexplained. This sample lists 100,000 to 140,000 clones; more than 70% were detected once. Jointly, the top ten make up under 7% of the sample. Sequences were obtained from peripheral blood. The receptors come from a man in his fifties or sixties with active or convalescent COVID-19.

The chain couples TRBV6-1 to TRBJ2-7; D may be TRBD1 (5 bases). The ends were cut back, 2 bases at V and 5 bases at J, with 13 bases in the middle. This CDR3 has 14 amino acids. Per germline, CDR1 MNHNS and CDR2 SASEGT. The CDR3 DNA follows: TGTGCCAGCAGTGAATACAGGTCCTGGCACGAGCAGTACTTC. Its translation: CASSEYRSWHEQYF.

This clone was found a few times. The V call is TRBV7-9, the J call TRBJ2-7, with TRBD1 matching over 7 bases. The V gene end was trimmed by 8 bases and the J gene end by 3 bases; junction bases not matched to a gene: 4. Germline-derived CDR1 and CDR2 are SEHNR and FQNEAQ (reference sequence). The CDR3 spans 12 residues. The CDR3 reads CASWDSYYEQYF. The CDR3 DNA follows: TGTGCCAGCTGGGACAGCTACTACGAGCAGTACTTC.

The rearrangement uses TRBV4-1 and TRBJ1-2; no firm D call. This CDR3 has 14 residues. Germline V lookup: CDR1 MGHRA, CDR2 YSYEKL. V was cut by 1 base and J by 2 bases, with 8 bases left in between. CDR3 bases: TGCGCCAGCAGCCAAGCTTTGAGCAACTATGGCTACACCTTC. Translation gives CASSQALSNYGYTF.